This T cell receptor (beta chain) is from a study of radiation and T cells in renal cell carcinoma. General study points: Pretreatment tumor biopsies were lacking, so baseline clonotypes are unknown.

Time point indicated: blood 4 weeks post-SBRT, at nephrectomy. Treatment noted: 15 Gy SBRT to primary tumor, nephrectomy 4 weeks later. Radiation-treated patients gave blood at baseline, week 2 and week 4. With regard to this clone: What it recognizes is unknown.

Assay: immunoSEQ multiplex PCR; the TCRdb copy retains only in-frame clones and omits some. The table lists 75,000 to 90,000 clones, around 89% of them singletons. The CDR3 is 14 residues long. Between the trimmed V and J ends, which lost 5 bases and 3 bases, there was a span of 14 bases. The germline gives CDR1 SGHTA, CDR2 FQGNSA. Sequences were derived from blood, sampled from a patient whose treatment included radiotherapy and nephrectomy. The receptor comes from a woman aged 70 to 79 with renal cell carcinoma. The chain carries TRBV7-2 and TRBJ2-7, with a tentative D call TRBD1 (5 bases). The CDR3 DNA sequence: TGTGCCAGCAGCCGCCCACAGGTCGGCTACGAGCAGTACTTC. It codes for CASSRPQVGYEQYF.